One sample yielded the 27 T cell receptor beta chains listed below, sequenced in a study of shared clonotypes between healthy human individuals. Assay: immunoSEQ multiplex PCR; the TCRdb copy retains only in-frame clones and omits some. The sample has a few million clones; under 97% are singletons. The sequencing input was naive CD4+ T cells sorted from blood. As to subset: CD45RA+ positively selected. All receptors come from a man aged 18 to 29 in good health.

The rearrangement joins TRBV2 to TRBJ2-3, with 10 bases lining up with TRBD2. Germline values: CDR1 SNHLY, CDR2 FYNNEI. Trimming at V came to 7 bases and at J to 2 bases, leaving 9 bases not matched to a gene. This CDR3 spans 16 amino acids. CDR3 loop: CASTQRTSGYTDTQYF. CDR3 sequence (DNA): TGTGCCAGCACCCAACGGACTAGCGGCTACACAGATACGCAGTATTTT. The variable domain in full, with the rest retrieved from reference TRBV2 and TRBJ2-3, is EPEVTQTPSHQVTQMGQEVILRCVPISNHLYFYWYRQILGQKVEFLVSFYNNEISEKSEIFDDQFSVERPDGSNFTLKIRSTKLEDSAMYFCASTQRTSGYTDTQYFGPGTRLTVL.

In the case of this clone: The junction does not match germline at one end; this may be a read error. V is TRBV9 and J is TRBJ2-3; no clear D gene. The germline V gene has CDR1 SGDLS and CDR2 YYNGEE. CDR3 size: 10 residues. The CDR3 nucleotides read TGTGCCAGCAGCGCCACCTTTCTAGGGTTT. Its translation: CASSATFLGF. The complete variable domain, with remaining parts taken from reference TRBV9 and TRBJ2-3, reads DSGVTQTPKHLITATGQRVTLRCSPRSGDLSVYWYQQSLDQGLQFLIQYYNGEERAKGNILERFSAQQFPDLHSELNLSSLELGDSALYFCASSATFLGFGPGTRLTVL.

The genes are TRBV5-1 and TRBJ2-5; D is uncertain. Germline CDR1 is SGHRS and CDR2 is YFSETQ. Deletions cut 0 bases from V and 3 bases from J, with 12 bases between. The CDR3 has 15 residues. CDR3 sequence: CASSLGVPVEETQYF. The CDR3, as DNA: TGCGCCAGCAGCTTGGGGGTCCCTGTGGAAGAGACCCAGTACTTC.

This rearrangement joins TRBV19 to TRBJ2-7; D not resolved. CDR1 is LNHDA, CDR2 SQIVND, per germline (reference sequence). The CDR3 extends over 13 amino acids. The ends were cut back, 4 bases at V and 3 bases at J, with 10 bases in the middle. The CDR3 sequence: CASSRGVNYEQYF. The CDR3, as DNA: TGTGCCAGTAGTAGGGGTGTCAACTACGAGCAGTACTTC.

V usage is TRBV10-2 and J usage is TRBJ2-7; 10 bases are shared with TRBD2. The germline gives CDR1 WSHSY, CDR2 SAAADI. The CDR3 is 15 amino acids. Trimming cost V 6 bases and J 0 bases; bases outside gene matches: 5. CDR3 sequence: CASSETSGSSYEQYF. CDR3 DNA sequence: TGCGCCAGCAGCGAGACTAGCGGGTCCTCCTACGAGCAGTACTTC.

Comment on this clone: Other DNA sequences in this specimen translate into the identical CDR3. This rearrangement joins TRBV10-3 to TRBJ2-7; D ambiguous. This CDR3 comprises 11 residues. From germline, CDR1 is ENHRY and CDR2 SYGVKD. V was shortened by 3 bases and J by 3 bases, with 3 bases between the two germline ends. The CDR3 DNA follows: TGTGCCATCAGTGAATACTACGAGCAGTACTTC. Protein product: CAISEYYEQYF.

This chain uses TRBV5-1 with TRBJ1-1, with D perhaps matching TRBD1 (6 bases). Germline V CDR1 and CDR2: SGHRS, YFSETQ. With 3 bases removed from V and 5 bases from J, the gap between germline ends came to 17 bases. This CDR3 region has 15 residues. The CDR3 DNA follows: TGCGCCAGCAGCTGGGATGACAGGTTAGGGACTGAAGCTTTCTTT. As protein: CASSWDDRLGTEAFF.

For this clone: Other DNA sequences from this sample encode an identical CDR3 as well. The V gene is TRBV5-1, the J gene TRBJ1-2, with 9 nucleotides matching TRBD1. The length of the CDR3 is 15 residues. Unmatched junction bases numbered 8, after V lost 3 bases and J lost 5 bases. Germline lookup yields CDR1 SGHRS and CDR2 YFSETQ. The CDR3 nucleotides are TGCGCCAGCAGCTCAAACCCGGGACAGGGATATGGCTACACCTTC. It specifies CASSSNPGQGYGYTF.

Turning to this clone: Other DNA sequences in the same sample also yield this CDR3. The chain combines TRBV28 with TRBJ1-3, with D possibly TRBD1 on 6 matching bases. The length of the CDR3 is 15 residues. V was shortened by 4 bases and J by 0 bases, with 10 bases between the two germline ends. Germline V gives CDR1 MDHEN, CDR2 SYDVKM. CDR3 DNA sequence: TGTGCCAGCAGTTCTACAGGGCTCTCTGGAAACACCATATATTTT. Translating it yields CASSSTGLSGNTIYF.

The chain links TRBV12-5 to TRBJ2-1; D unresolved. V was clipped by 6 bases and J by 6 bases, with 12 bases between them. This CDR3 is built from 13 residues. Looked up from germline, CDR1 is LGHNT and CDR2 is FRNRAP. The DNA for the CDR3 is TGTGCTAGTGGCCTCTACCTAACCAATGAGCAGTTCTTC. Its translation: CASGLYLTNEQFF.

This clone was seen once. The genes are TRBV7-9 and TRBJ2-1; 11 bases map to TRBD2. Looked up from germline, CDR1 is SEHNR and CDR2 is FQNEAQ (reference sequence). The J segment lost 4 bases and the V segment lost 4 bases, leaving 6 bases of the junction unmatched. This CDR3 has 16 amino acids. CDR3 residues: CASSSQGTSGYNEQFF. The CDR3 DNA sequence: TGTGCCAGCAGCTCCCAGGGGACTAGCGGATACAATGAGCAGTTCTTC.

This clone was detected only once. This chain joins TRBV7-6 and TRBJ2-2, with TRBD2 matching over 7 bases. Germline-derived CDR1 and CDR2 are SGHVS and FNYEAQ. Trimming at V came to 5 bases and at J to 5 bases, leaving 8 bases not matched to a gene. The CDR3 runs 15 residues. CDR3 coding DNA: TGTGCCAGCAGCCCCCTGGGGGGGGTAACCGGGGAGCTGTTTTTT. Amino acids: CASSPLGGVTGELFF.

The CDR3: CASRDRANTEAFF. CDR3 DNA: TGTGCCAGCAGGGACAGGGCGAACACTGAAGCTTTCTTT. The V and J genes are TRBV6-1 and TRBJ1-1; TRBD1 matches at 8 bases. V was clipped by 6 bases and J by 1 base; unmatched bases: 1. The germline gives CDR1 MNHNS, CDR2 SASEGT. The length of the CDR3 is 13 residues.

In nucleotides, the CDR3 is TGTGCCACCAGCAGAGATCGACAGCAATTAACTGGAAACACCATATATTTT. Residues: CATSRDRQQLTGNTIYF. The genes are TRBV15 and TRBJ1-3; D might be TRBD1 (5 bases). Between the trimmed V and J ends, which lost 0 bases and 2 bases, there was a span of 14 bases. Per the germline V gene, CDR1 is LNHNV and CDR2 is YYDKDF (reference sequence). The CDR3 length is 17 residues.

The chain links TRBV5-4 to TRBJ2-7; 7 bases are a match to TRBD2. The CDR3 covers 15 residues. Germline CDR1 SGHNT, CDR2 YYREEE (reference sequence). V lost 4 bases, J lost 5 bases, and 12 bases stayed unmatched. CDR3 sequence reads: CASSPTSDIVHEQYF. CDR3 DNA sequence: TGTGCCAGCAGCCCTACTAGCGACATAGTCCACGAGCAGTACTTC.

The chain is built from TRBV4-3 and TRBJ2-7, with 8 bases aligning to TRBD1. CDR1 and CDR2 from the germline V gene are LGHNA and YSLEER. The CDR3 covers 15 residues. The ends lost 1 base at V and 2 bases at J; junction bases unmatched: 4. The CDR3 DNA reads TGCGCCAGCAGCCAAGTAACAGGGGGTCCCTACGAGCAGTACTTC. It specifies CASSQVTGGPYEQYF.

The sample holds a few counts of this clone. The DNA for the CDR3 is TGTGCCAGCGGATCACAGGGGGCCTATGGCTACACCTTC. It encodes CASGSQGAYGYTF. The V gene is TRBV27, the J gene TRBJ1-2, with TRBD1 identical over 9 bases. V trimming: 8 bases; J trimming: 4 bases; junction bases outside the gene matches: 5. Germline V gene lookup returns CDR1 MNHEY and CDR2 SMNVEV (reference sequence). The CDR3 length is 13 residues.

The rearrangement links TRBV2 to TRBJ2-1; D gene unclear. Trimming stripped 4 bases from V and 9 bases from J, with 13 bases between. This CDR3 contains 13 residues. Germline V lookup: CDR1 SNHLY, CDR2 FYNNEI. The CDR3 coding sequence is TGTGCCAGCAGTGTAATACAGTGGGGTGAGCAGTTCTTC. Translation: CASSVIQWGEQFF.

V usage is TRBV19 and J usage is TRBJ1-5, with TRBD1 matching over 9 bases. V shed 1 base and J 2 bases; nucleotides not matched to a gene: 6. Germline CDR1 is LNHDA and CDR2 is SQIVND (reference sequence). There are 17 residues in the CDR3. The CDR3 nucleotides are TGTGCCAGTAGTATAGGGGGACAGGGCGTGGGCAATCAGCCCCAGCATTTT. As protein: CASSIGGQGVGNQPQHF.

The chain joins TRBV5-1 to TRBJ1-1; perhaps TRBD1 as D (5 bases). Germline CDR1 is SGHRS and CDR2 is YFSETQ. The CDR3 totals 15 residues. V lost 3 bases and J lost 5, with 17 bases in between. CDR3 residues: CASSSGGGDGTEAFF. The CDR3 nucleotides read TGCGCCAGCAGCTCCGGGGGTGGGGATGGAACTGAAGCTTTCTTT.

This clone was found a few times. The chain employs TRBV7-6 and TRBJ1-5; 10 positions match TRBD1. The V segment lost 6 bases and the J segment 4 bases; nucleotides outside the gene matches: 6. The CDR3 totals 15 residues. The germline gives CDR1 SGHVS, CDR2 FNYEAQ. CDR3 in amino acids: CASSPGTGVNQPQHF. The CDR3 nucleotides read TGTGCCAGCAGTCCCGGGACAGGGGTTAATCAGCCCCAGCATTTT.

The rearrangement uses TRBV19 and TRBJ1-2; D call uncertain. The CDR3 consists of 11 residues. V was trimmed by 3 bases and J by 8 bases, leaving 7 bases between them. CDR1 and CDR2 (germline): LNHDA, SQIVND (reference sequence). CDR3 nucleotides: TGTGCCAGTAGTATCGGGCCAGGCTACACCTTC. Its translation is CASSIGPGYTF.

The J gene is TRBJ1-2, the V gene TRBV18; no clear D gene. V lost 0 bases, J lost 2 bases, and 4 bases lay in between. This CDR3 contains 13 residues. The germline V gene encodes CDR1 KGHSH and CDR2 LQKENI. CDR3 amino acids: CASSPPVNYGYTF. The CDR3, as DNA: TGTGCCAGCTCACCACCAGTAAACTATGGCTACACCTTC.

V is TRBV7-2 and J is TRBJ2-3, with D hard to call. With 5 bases removed from V and 0 bases from J, the gap between germline ends came to 6 bases. Germline loops: CDR1 SGHTA, CDR2 FQGNSA. This CDR3 contains 13 residues. In DNA, the CDR3 is TGTGCCAGCAGCCCCTCTAGCACAGATACGCAGTATTTT. This sequence encodes CASSPSSTDTQYF.

Comments on this clone: The sample contains more than one DNA sequence encoding this CDR3. The rearrangement joins TRBV6-6 to TRBJ1-3; a weak D match, TRBD1 (6 bases). In germline, CDR1 is MNHNY, CDR2 SVGAGI (reference sequence). Trimming pared 3 bases from V and 0 bases from J, leaving 9 bases between. The CDR3 sequence is 15 residues long. The CDR3 bases are TGTGCCAGCAGTTATCCGGACAGCTCTGGAAACACCATATATTTT. Its translation: CASSYPDSSGNTIYF.

This clone was recorded once. This rearrangement joins TRBV28 to TRBJ1-2, with D unclear. The CDR3 is made up of 16 amino acids. CDR1 is MDHEN and CDR2 is SYDVKM in the germline V gene. V lost 4 bases to trimming and J lost 0 bases, with 15 bases between them. The CDR3 bases are TGTGCCAGCAGTTCAGGTAGCCTATGGGCTAACTATGGCTACACCTTC. Encoded protein: CASSSGSLWANYGYTF.

This chain links TRBV12-5 with TRBJ1-1; D ambiguous. Germline-derived CDR1 and CDR2 are LGHNT and FRNRAP. There are 16 residues in the CDR3. V shed 5 bases and J shed 0 bases, with 16 bases lying between them. This CDR3 reads CASGPGHQQMNTEAFF. DNA of the CDR3: TGTGCTAGTGGTCCCGGCCACCAACAAATGAACACTGAAGCTTTCTTT.